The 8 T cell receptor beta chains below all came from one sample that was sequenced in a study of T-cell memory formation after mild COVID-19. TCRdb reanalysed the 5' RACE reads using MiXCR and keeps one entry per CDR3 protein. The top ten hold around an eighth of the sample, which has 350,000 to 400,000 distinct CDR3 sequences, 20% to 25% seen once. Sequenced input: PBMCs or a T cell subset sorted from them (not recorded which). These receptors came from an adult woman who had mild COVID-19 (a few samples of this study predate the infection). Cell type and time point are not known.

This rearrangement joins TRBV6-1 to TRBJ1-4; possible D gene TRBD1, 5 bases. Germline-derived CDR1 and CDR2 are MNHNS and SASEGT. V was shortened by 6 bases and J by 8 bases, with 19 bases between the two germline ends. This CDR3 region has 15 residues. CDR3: CASRRPTATREKLFF. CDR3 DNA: TGTGCCAGCAGGCGTCCGACAGCCACCCGGGAAAAACTGTTTTTT.

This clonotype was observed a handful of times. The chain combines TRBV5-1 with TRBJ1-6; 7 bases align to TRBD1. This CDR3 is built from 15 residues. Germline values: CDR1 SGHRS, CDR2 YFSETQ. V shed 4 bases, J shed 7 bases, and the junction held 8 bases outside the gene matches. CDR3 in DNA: TGCGCCAGCAGCCCCGAGGGACAGAGAAATTCACCCCTCCACTTT. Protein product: CASSPEGQRNSPLHF.

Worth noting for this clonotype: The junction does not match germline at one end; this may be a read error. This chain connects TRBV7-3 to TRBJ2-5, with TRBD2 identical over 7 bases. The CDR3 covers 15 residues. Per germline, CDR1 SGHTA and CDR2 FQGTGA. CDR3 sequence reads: CAGSPLGGRSETQYF. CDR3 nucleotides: TGTGCCGGCAGCCCCCTAGGCGGGAGAAGCGAGACCCAGTACTTC.

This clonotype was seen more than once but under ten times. The CDR3 DNA is TGTGCCAGCAGCCAATGGACTAACTACGAGCAGTACTTC. It specifies CASSQWTNYEQYF. The V gene is TRBV14, the J gene TRBJ2-7; tentative D call: TRBD2 (6 bases). There are 13 residues in the CDR3. Trimming removed 2 bases at V and 3 bases at J, with 8 bases between. Germline CDR1 SGHDN, CDR2 FVKESK.

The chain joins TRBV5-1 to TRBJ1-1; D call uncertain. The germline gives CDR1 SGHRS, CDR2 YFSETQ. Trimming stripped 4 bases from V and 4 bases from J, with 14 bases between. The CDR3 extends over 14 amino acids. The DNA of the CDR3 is TGCGCCAGCAGCCCGGGTTGGGTATCCACTGAAGCTTTCTTT. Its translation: CASSPGWVSTEAFF.

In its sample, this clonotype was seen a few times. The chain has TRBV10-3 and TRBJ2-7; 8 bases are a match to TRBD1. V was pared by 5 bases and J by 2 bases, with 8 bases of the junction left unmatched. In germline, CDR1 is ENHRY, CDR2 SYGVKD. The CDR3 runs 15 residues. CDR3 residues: CAISQDREPTYEQYF. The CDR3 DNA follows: TGTGCCATCAGTCAGGACAGGGAACCCACCTACGAGCAGTACTTC.

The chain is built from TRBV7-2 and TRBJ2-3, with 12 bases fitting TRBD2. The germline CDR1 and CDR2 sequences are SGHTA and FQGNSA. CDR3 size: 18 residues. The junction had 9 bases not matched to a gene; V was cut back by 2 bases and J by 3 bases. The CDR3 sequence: CASSLMRATSGGTDTQYF. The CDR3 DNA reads TGTGCCAGCAGCTTAATGAGGGCCACTAGCGGGGGGACAGATACGCAGTATTTT.

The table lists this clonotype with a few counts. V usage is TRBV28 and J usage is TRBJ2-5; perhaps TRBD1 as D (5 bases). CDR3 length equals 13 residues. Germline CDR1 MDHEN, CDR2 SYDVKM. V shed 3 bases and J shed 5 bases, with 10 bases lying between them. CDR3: CASSFRVYETQYF. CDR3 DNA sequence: TGTGCCAGCAGTTTCAGGGTATACGAGACCCAGTACTTC. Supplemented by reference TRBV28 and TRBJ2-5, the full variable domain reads DVKVTQSSRYLVKRTGEKVFLECVQDMDHENMFWYRQDPGLGLRLIYFSYDVKMKEKGDIPEGYSVSREKKERFSLILESASTNQTSMYLCASSFRVYETQYFGPGTRLLVL.